The clone carrying this T cell receptor beta chain was observed many times. The data are from a study of T cells after yellow fever vaccination. Study-level information: For low cell numbers, libraries were made with SMART-Seq v4 Ultra Low Input.

The CDR3 is made up of 14 amino acids. V lost 4 bases to trimming and J lost 2 bases, with 11 bases between them. Germline loops: CDR1 KGHSH, CDR2 LQKENI. TCRdb independently ran MiXCR on the 5' RACE reads; one entry per CDR3 protein. The sample has 320,000 or so distinct CDR3 sequences; about 7.8% are singletons. The rearrangement links TRBV18 to TRBJ1-2; a weak D match, TRBD1 (5 bases). This specimen was PBMCs, taken approximately 40 days after the first yellow fever vaccination. The origin of this receptor is a man younger than 35 who received the YFV17D yellow fever vaccine. This CDR3 reads CASSLGTVNYGYTF. CDR3 coding DNA: TGTGCCAGCTCACTTGGGACGGTAAACTATGGCTACACCTTC.